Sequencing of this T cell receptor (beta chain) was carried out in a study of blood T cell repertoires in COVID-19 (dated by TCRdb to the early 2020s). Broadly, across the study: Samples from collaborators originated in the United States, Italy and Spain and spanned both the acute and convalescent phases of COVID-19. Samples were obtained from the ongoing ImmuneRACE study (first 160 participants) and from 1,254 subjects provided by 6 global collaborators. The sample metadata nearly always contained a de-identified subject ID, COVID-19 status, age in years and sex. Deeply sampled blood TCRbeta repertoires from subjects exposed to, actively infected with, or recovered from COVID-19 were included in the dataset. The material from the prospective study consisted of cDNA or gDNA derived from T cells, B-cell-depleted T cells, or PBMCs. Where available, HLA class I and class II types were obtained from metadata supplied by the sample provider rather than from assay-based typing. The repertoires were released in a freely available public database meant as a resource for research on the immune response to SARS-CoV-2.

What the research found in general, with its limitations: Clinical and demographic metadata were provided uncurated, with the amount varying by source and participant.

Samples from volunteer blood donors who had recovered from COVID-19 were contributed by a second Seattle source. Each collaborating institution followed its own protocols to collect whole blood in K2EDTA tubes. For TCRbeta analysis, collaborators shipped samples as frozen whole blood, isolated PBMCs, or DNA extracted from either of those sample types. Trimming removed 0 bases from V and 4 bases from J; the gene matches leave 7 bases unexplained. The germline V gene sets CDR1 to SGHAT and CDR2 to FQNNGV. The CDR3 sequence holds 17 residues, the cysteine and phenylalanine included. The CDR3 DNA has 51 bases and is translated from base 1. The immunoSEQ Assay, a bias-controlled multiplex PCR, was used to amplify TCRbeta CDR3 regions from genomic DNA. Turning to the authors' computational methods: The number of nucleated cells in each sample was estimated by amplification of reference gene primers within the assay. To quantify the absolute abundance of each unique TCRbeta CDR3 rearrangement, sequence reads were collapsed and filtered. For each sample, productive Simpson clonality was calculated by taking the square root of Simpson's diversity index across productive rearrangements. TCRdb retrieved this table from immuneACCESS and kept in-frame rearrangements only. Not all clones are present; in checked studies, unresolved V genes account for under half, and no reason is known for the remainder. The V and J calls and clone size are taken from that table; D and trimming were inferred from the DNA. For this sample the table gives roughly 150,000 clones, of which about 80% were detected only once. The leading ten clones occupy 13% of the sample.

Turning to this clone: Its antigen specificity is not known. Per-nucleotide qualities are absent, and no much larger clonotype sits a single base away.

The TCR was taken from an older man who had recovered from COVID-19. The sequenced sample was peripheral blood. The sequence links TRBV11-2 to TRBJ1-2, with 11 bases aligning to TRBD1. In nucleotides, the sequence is TGTGCCAGCAGCTTAGACCATGGACAGGGGGCTTTCTATGGCTACACCTTC. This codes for CASSLDHGQGAFYGYTF.